A selection of T cell receptor beta chains follows, all from one sample in a study of human T cells and chemical hapten exposure. TCRdb itself ran the RACE reads through MiXCR, one entry per CDR3 protein. This sample carries some 200,000 distinct CDR3 sequences, 20% to 25% of them seen once, and the ten largest clones take approximately 6.4%. The sample consisted of whole blood, taken in connection with sensitization to the hapten diphenylcyclopropenone (DPC). The receptors were gathered from a woman in her forties or fifties with alopecia areata. Some clones in this sample may be carry-over from other donors' samples. CDR3s include the opening cysteine and the closing phenylalanine or tryptophan. The order of the fields is D gene, J gene, V gene, CDR3 protein. The D gene is left open where the match is weak.

>TRBD1|TRBJ2-4|TRBV7-9
CASSSPGQGYFIQYF
>NA|TRBJ1-1|TRBV7-2
CASSLFPLPGPEAFF
>NA|TRBJ1-1|TRBV29-1
CSVVWDTEAFF
>NA|TRBJ2-3|TRBV9
CASSVASGRGTDTQYF
>NA|TRBJ2-7|TRBV7-8
CASSLINGPYEQYF
>TRBD2|TRBJ2-7|TRBV20-1
CSAHGLAGALNEQYF
>NA|TRBJ1-2|TRBV20-1
CSARSVNYGYTF
>NA|TRBJ1-5|TRBV2
CASSEVRGQPQHF
>NA|TRBJ1-1|TRBV5-1
CASTLDRDTEAFF
>TRBD2|TRBJ2-7|TRBV2
CASRSMTSAYEQYF
>NA|TRBJ1-4|TRBV7-6
CASSLGRDNEKLFF
>TRBD2|TRBJ2-5|TRBV29-1
CSPRLLAGGQETQYF
>NA|TRBJ2-3|TRBV5-1
CASSLVSGDTQYF
>NA|TRBJ1-1|TRBV5-4
CASRVDRNTEAFF
>NA|TRBJ2-1|TRBV13
CASSSLDGGPRDRIWINNEQFF
>NA|TRBJ2-1|TRBV7-2
CASSEGSYNEQFF
>NA|TRBJ1-5|TRBV6-5
CATQPGPSNQPQHF
>TRBD2|TRBJ2-2|TRBV5-1
CASSLGGLAGNTGELFF
>NA|TRBJ2-2|TRBV21-1
CASSNNGAPANTGELFF
>NA|TRBJ1-5|TRBV5-1
CASSLRSDQPQHF
>TRBD1|TRBJ1-6|TRBV2
CASSGQGDSPLHF
>NA|TRBJ2-7|TRBV28
CASTQPYRQPYEQYF
>TRBD2|TRBJ2-1|TRBV11-2
CASRPTRGRNGDEQFF
>NA|TRBJ1-5|TRBV2
CASSGTLSYSNQPQHF
>NA|TRBJ1-1|TRBV9
CASSVVPGSNTEAFF
>TRBD1|TRBJ1-5|TRBV7-9
CASSRTGNQPQHF
>NA|TRBJ2-2|TRBV4-1
CASSQDYDNGRLSPGPGELFF
>TRBD2|TRBJ2-2|TRBV29-1
CSAGTSGRGTGELFF
>TRBD1|TRBJ2-5|TRBV3-1
CASSPETGAETQYF
>NA|TRBJ2-7|TRBV25-1
CASSQKLHEQYF